This T cell receptor beta chain originates from a study of T cell responses to AZD1222 COVID-19 vaccine. The table came from immunoSEQ multiplex PCR; TCRdb's copy has only in-frame clones and leaves some out. Seen here are 140,000 or so clones, roughly 93% observed once, and the top ten hold around 12%. CDR1 and CDR2 (germline): SGHRS, YFSETQ. This CDR3 is built from 14 residues. The ends were cut back, 0 bases at V and 3 bases at J, with 9 bases in the middle. This clone was seen only once. This sequence joins TRBV5-1 and TRBJ1-1; D remains unclear. This TCR derives from an adult who had recovered from COVID-19. Sequenced here: peripheral blood, sampled after recovery from COVID-19. In DNA form, the CDR3 reads TGCGCCAGCAGCTTGGGATTAAGGGACACTGAAGCTTTCTTT. Its protein is CASSLGLRDTEAFF.